This TCR beta chain was identified in a study of blood T cell repertoires in COVID-19. Overall study: COVID-19 samples, acute and convalescent, were from the United States, Italy and Spain.

Generated by immunoSEQ multiplex PCR, the TCRdb table keeps only in-frame clones and is missing some. The profile shows roughly 13,000 clones, around 78% of them singletons. V was pared by 3 bases and J by 4 bases, with 11 bases between. The CDR3 runs to 14 residues. Germline V gene data show CDR1 as SGHRS and CDR2 as YFSETQ. This receptor was taken from a man between 35 and 55 years old with active or convalescent COVID-19. The specimen sequenced was peripheral blood. The rearrangement joins TRBV5-1 to TRBJ1-3; D is unclear. For the CDR3, the DNA is TGCGCCAGCAGCTACGGGTCGAAGGGAAACACCATATATTTT. Its protein product is CASSYGSKGNTIYF.